Presented here are 11 T cell receptor beta chains from one specimen sequenced in a study of T cell clonotyping in hematopoietic cell transplantation. Sequencing was performed with immunoSEQ multiplex PCR; in TCRdb, only in-frame clones are kept and a portion is missing. The sample lists fewer than 6,500 clones; around 79% were seen once. Source: PBMCs, taken 100 days after allogeneic stem cell transplant. Receptors originate from a female patient between 30 and 45 years old who had an allogeneic stem cell transplant, so the T cells may come from the graft donor. Some clones in this sample may be carry-over from other donors' samples.

The chain has TRBV5-6 and TRBJ2-1, with D possibly matching TRBD1 (6 bases). This CDR3 is 13 amino acids long. Germline V CDR1 and CDR2: SGHDT, YYEEEE. Between the trimmed V and J ends, which lost 5 bases and 4 bases, there was a span of 10 bases. The chain's CDR3 is CASSFTGYNEQFF. DNA for the CDR3: TGTGCCAGCAGTTTTACAGGGTACAATGAGCAGTTCTTC.

Judged by abundance, this clone is large. The sample has other DNA sequences that encode this CDR3 too. In nucleotides, the CDR3 is TGCGCCAGCAGCCAAGGCGACTCTGGAAACACCATATATTTT. Translation: CASSQGDSGNTIYF. The V gene is TRBV4-3, the J gene TRBJ1-3; D gene ambiguous. Trimming left V 1 base short and J 0 bases short, with 4 bases between. Germline-derived CDR1 and CDR2 are LGHNA and YSLEER. The length of the CDR3 is 14 residues.

This chain joins TRBV30 and TRBJ1-2; unclear D gene. CDR1 GTSNPN and CDR2 SVGIG come from the germline V gene (reference sequence). The CDR3 loop spans 12 amino acids. Trimming took 4 bases from V and 4 from J, leaving 10 bases between them. CDR3 bases: TGTGCCTGGAACGCGGGGAGCTATGGCTACACCTTC. Translation: CAWNAGSYGYTF.

The chain uses TRBV30 and TRBJ1-4, with 9 bases lining up with TRBD1. Germline V gene lookup returns CDR1 GTSNPN and CDR2 SVGIG (reference sequence). This CDR3 is built from 14 residues. Trimming cost V 3 bases and J 7 bases; bases outside gene matches: 6. The CDR3 loop is CAWSGTGRGEKLFF. As DNA, the CDR3 is TGTGCCTGGAGCGGGACAGGGAGAGGTGAAAAACTGTTTTTT.

The chain is built from TRBV19 and TRBJ1-2; D is unresolved. The germline gives CDR1 LNHDA, CDR2 SQIVND (reference sequence). The CDR3 contains 13 residues. V shed 7 bases and J shed 4 bases, with 13 bases lying between them. CDR3 nucleotides: TGTGCCAGTACAACGGAAGTGGGCTATGGCTACACCTTC. Protein product: CASTTEVGYGYTF.

J is TRBJ2-6 and V is TRBV4-3, with D perhaps given as TRBD1 or TRBD2 (5 bases each). This CDR3 has 16 amino acids. CDR1 is LGHNA, CDR2 YSLEER, per germline. V was trimmed by 1 base and J by 1 base, leaving 8 bases between them. CDR3 nucleotide sequence: TGCGCCAGCAGCCAAGGGTGGGGGTCTGGGGCCAACGTCCTGACTTTC. Translation gives CASSQGWGSGANVLTF.

This sequence joins TRBV5-1 and TRBJ2-5, with TRBD2 matching 8 bases. Germline values: CDR1 SGHRS, CDR2 YFSETQ. The trim removed 1 base at V and 1 base at J, leaving 3 bases unmatched. The CDR3 length is 15 residues. CDR3 in amino acids: CASSLLGGAQETQYF. The DNA of the CDR3 is TGCGCCAGCAGCTTGCTCGGGGGGGCCCAAGAGACCCAGTACTTC.

This rearrangement joins TRBV5-4 to TRBJ1-1; the D gene is possibly TRBD1 (6 bases). The CDR3 runs to 13 residues. Trimming cost V 2 bases and J 5 bases, with 10 bases left between them. CDR1 SGHNT and CDR2 YYREEE come from the germline V gene (reference sequence). CDR3 sequence reads: CASSLGGLTEAFF. CDR3 DNA: TGTGCCAGCAGCTTAGGGGGGTTGACTGAAGCTTTCTTT. The whole variable domain, filled in from reference TRBV5-4 and TRBJ1-1, reads ETGVTQSPTHLIKTRGQQVTLRCSSQSGHNTVSWYQQALGQGPQFIFQYYREEENGRGNFPPRFSGLQFPNYSSELNVNALELDDSALYLCASSLGGLTEAFFGQGTRLTVV.

The gene calls are TRBV20-1 and TRBJ1-2; unclear D gene. The CDR3 is 9 amino acids. The germline gives CDR1 DFQATT, CDR2 SNEGSKA (reference sequence). The CDR3 region is CRLGYGYTF. The CDR3 DNA sequence: TGCAGGCTGGGGTATGGCTACACCTTC.

V usage is TRBV2 and J usage is TRBJ2-5; D gene uncertain. Germline CDR1 SNHLY, CDR2 FYNNEI. The CDR3 loop spans 14 amino acids. V lost 4 bases and J lost 2, with 11 bases in between. This CDR3 reads CASSGEWSQETQYF. DNA of the CDR3: TGTGCCAGCAGTGGGGAATGGTCACAAGAGACCCAGTACTTC.

The rearrangement uses TRBV29-1 and TRBJ2-5, with D tentatively TRBD2 (6 bases). The CDR3 is 13 residues long. Germline V gene lookup returns CDR1 SQVTM and CDR2 ANQGSEA. Trimming removed 1 base at V and 5 bases at J, with 11 bases between. CDR3 sequence reads: CSVEGGVVETQYF. The CDR3 nucleotides are TGCAGCGTTGAAGGCGGGGTAGTCGAGACCCAGTACTTC.